This entry lists 23 T cell receptor beta chains sequenced from one sample in a study of PD-L1 blockade in urothelial cancer. Time point specified: peripheral blood 6 weeks after treatment start. Produced via immunoSEQ multiplex PCR; TCRdb's table is partial and in-frame only. The sample yields 75,000 to 95,000 clones, around 90% seen once. The sequencing here drew on PBMCs, taken around atezolizumab (anti-PD-L1) treatment. Receptor source: a woman older than 75 with urothelial cancer.

This chain uses TRBV10-2 with TRBJ1-5; D may be TRBD1 (6 bases). Germline CDR1 reads WSHSY; CDR2 reads SAAADI. V shed 0 bases and J shed 3 bases, with 9 bases lying between them. There are 15 residues in the CDR3. The CDR3 DNA reads as TGCGCCAGCAGTGAGTCCGGACAGTCCAATCAGCCCCAGCATTTT. It translates to CASSESGQSNQPQHF.

The count of this clone is one. The chain links TRBV7-2 to TRBJ2-1, with D possibly TRBD1 on 6 matching bases. The CDR3 is 14 residues long. V was pared by 5 bases and J by 7 bases, with 15 bases between. CDR1 and CDR2 from the germline V gene are SGHTA and FQGNSA. CDR3 bases: TGTGCCAGCAGCCGAACCGGGACAAATAATGAGCAGTTCTTC. It yields the protein CASSRTGTNNEQFF.

The CDR3 DNA is TGTGCCTACGTGGAGGGGGCTCCTGGGGTCTATGGCTACACCTTC. Protein: CAYVEGAPGVYGYTF. The rearrangement joins TRBV30 to TRBJ1-2, with 7 bases lining up with TRBD1. The J segment lost 4 bases and the V segment lost 7 bases, leaving 15 bases of the junction unmatched. The germline V gene encodes CDR1 GTSNPN and CDR2 SVGIG (reference sequence). This CDR3 has 15 residues.

The chain is built from TRBV6-5 and TRBJ2-5; 8 bases fit TRBD1. CDR3 length: 14 residues. V gave up 2 bases and J gave up 9 bases; unmatched junction bases: 8. CDR1 MNHEY and CDR2 SVGAGI come from the germline V gene. CDR3 amino acids: CASSYLDREGAQYF. The CDR3 DNA follows: TGTGCCAGCAGTTACCTGGACAGGGAAGGGGCCCAGTACTTC.

This chain connects TRBV19 to TRBJ2-3; 14 nucleotides match TRBD2. CDR1 LNHDA and CDR2 SQIVND come from the germline V gene (reference sequence). V dropped 7 bases and J dropped 5; count of bases not matched to a gene: 11. The CDR3 length is 17 residues. CDR3 sequence (DNA): TGTGCCAGTACCCCACCGGGACTAGCGGGAGTAGGAGATACGCAGTATTTT. Residues: CASTPPGLAGVGDTQYF. Full variable domain (rest looked up from reference TRBV19 and TRBJ2-3): DGGITQSPKYLFRKEGQNVTLSCEQNLNHDAMYWYRQDPGQGLRLIYYSQIVNDFQKGDIAEGYSVSREKKESFPLTVTSAQKNPTAFYLCASTPPGLAGVGDTQYFGPGTRLTVL.

The chain is built from TRBV6-5 and TRBJ1-5; tentatively, D is TRBD1 (6 bases). The CDR3 is made up of 13 amino acids. Germline CDR1 and CDR2: MNHEY and SVGAGI. V dropped 7 bases and J dropped 7 bases, with 14 bases sitting between them. The CDR3 DNA follows: TGTGCCAGCACAGGACAGCGCGGGCAGCCCCAGCATTTT. Residues: CASTGQRGQPQHF.

This chain joins TRBV30 and TRBJ2-7; D is possibly TRBD1 (6 bases). CDR1 is GTSNPN and CDR2 is SVGIG in the germline V gene (reference sequence). The CDR3 is made up of 13 amino acids. CDR3 residues: CVTDSGSVREQYF. The CDR3 nucleotides are TGTGTCACGGACAGCGGATCTGTGAGGGAGCAGTACTTC.

The chain is built from TRBV19 and TRBJ2-2; TRBD2 matches at 10 bases. Germline trimming cut 1 base from V and 5 bases from J; bases unmatched to any gene: 4. Germline V lookup: CDR1 LNHDA, CDR2 SQIVND (reference sequence). CDR3 length: 16 amino acids. CDR3 loop: CASSIALAGLTGELFF. The CDR3 DNA reads TGTGCCAGTAGTATAGCACTAGCGGGATTGACCGGGGAGCTGTTTTTT. The full variable domain, rest sourced from reference TRBV19 and TRBJ2-2, is DGGITQSPKYLFRKEGQNVTLSCEQNLNHDAMYWYRQDPGQGLRLIYYSQIVNDFQKGDIAEGYSVSREKKESFPLTVTSAQKNPTAFYLCASSIALAGLTGELFFGEGSRLTVL.

The V call is TRBV28, the J call TRBJ2-3; TRBD2 agrees at 12 bases. The ends lost 8 bases at V and 5 bases at J; junction bases unmatched: 2. CDR1 is MDHEN and CDR2 is SYDVKM in the germline V gene. CDR3 length: 13 residues. This CDR3 reads CASRGLAGDTQYF. The CDR3, as DNA: TGTGCCAGCCGGGGACTAGCGGGAGATACGCAGTATTTT.

The rearrangement joins TRBV5-1 to TRBJ1-3; D is possibly TRBD1 (5 bases). Deletions cut 0 bases from V and 4 bases from J, with 11 bases between. The CDR3 runs 15 residues. CDR1 is SGHRS, CDR2 YFSETQ, per germline. The CDR3 DNA reads as TGCGCCAGCAGCTTGGGGACGGACACCGGAAACACCATATATTTT. Translation gives CASSLGTDTGNTIYF.

V is TRBV11-2 and J is TRBJ1-1; D gene ambiguous. Deletions cut 5 bases from V and 8 bases from J, with 15 bases between. This CDR3 has 13 amino acids. Germline lookup yields CDR1 SGHAT and CDR2 FQNNGV. The CDR3 spells CASSQGEAREAFF. The DNA of the CDR3 is TGTGCCAGCAGCCAAGGTGAGGCGAGGGAAGCTTTCTTT.

The V and J genes are TRBV19 and TRBJ2-7, with TRBD1 identical over 8 bases. Trimming took 4 bases from V and 0 from J; bases not matched to a gene: 5. This CDR3 contains 15 residues. Looked up from germline, CDR1 is LNHDA and CDR2 is SQIVND (reference sequence). In nucleotides, the CDR3 is TGTGCCAGTAGTACCGGGACAGGAAACTCCTACGAGCAGTACTTC. Its translation is CASSTGTGNSYEQYF. Complete variable domain (other parts from reference TRBV19 and TRBJ2-7): DGGITQSPKYLFRKEGQNVTLSCEQNLNHDAMYWYRQDPGQGLRLIYYSQIVNDFQKGDIAEGYSVSREKKESFPLTVTSAQKNPTAFYLCASSTGTGNSYEQYFGPGTRLTVT.

The chain carries TRBV19 and TRBJ2-7; tentative D call: TRBD1 (7 bases). V lost 1 base, J lost 3 bases, and 13 bases lay in between. The germline V gene has CDR1 LNHDA and CDR2 SQIVND (reference sequence). This CDR3 spans 15 amino acids. DNA of the CDR3: TGTGCCAGTAGTATAGCGGAGGGGGCCCTCTACGAGCAGTACTTC. Its translation: CASSIAEGALYEQYF.

Many counts were recorded for this clone. The V gene is TRBV10-3, the J gene TRBJ1-2, with a weak D call TRBD1 (5 bases). This CDR3 spans 12 amino acids. Trimming stripped 10 bases from V and 5 bases from J, with 14 bases between. CDR1 is ENHRY and CDR2 is SYGVKD in the germline V gene. CDR3 nucleotides: TGTGCCACCTATGGGGGGGAATATGGCTACACCTTC. Protein product: CATYGGEYGYTF.

V is TRBV19 and J is TRBJ2-3, with D uncertain. CDR1 and CDR2 from the germline V gene are LNHDA and SQIVND (reference sequence). V was trimmed by 7 bases and J by 0 bases, leaving 14 bases between them. This CDR3 comprises 15 residues. CDR3 loop: CASNQRSSSTDTQYF. The CDR3 region has the DNA TGTGCCAGTAACCAGCGCTCCTCTAGCACAGATACGCAGTATTTT.

This clone is a singleton in its sample. The chain has TRBV27 and TRBJ2-7; 8 bases agree with TRBD2. This CDR3 has 15 amino acids. The V gene's germline CDR1 is MNHEY and CDR2 SMNVEV (reference sequence). Trimming cost V 6 bases and J 0 bases; bases outside gene matches: 7. CDR3 loop: CASSLAGPSSYEQYF. In nucleotides, the CDR3 is TGTGCCAGCAGCTTAGCGGGGCCTAGCTCCTACGAGCAGTACTTC.

The genes are TRBV18 and TRBJ1-4; no firm D call. The CDR3 runs 15 residues. The V end was cut by 2 bases, the J end by 0 bases, with 7 bases between. Germline CDR1 reads KGHSH; CDR2 reads LQKENI. CDR3 sequence reads: CASSPLVATNEKLFF. CDR3 nucleotides: TGTGCCAGCTCACCATTAGTTGCAACTAATGAAAAACTGTTTTTT. Supplemented by reference TRBV18 and TRBJ1-4, the full variable domain reads NAGVMQNPRHLVRRRGQEARLRCSPMKGHSHVYWYRQLPEEGLKFMVYLQKENIIDESGMPKERFSAEFPKEGPSILRIQQVVRGDSAAYFCASSPLVATNEKLFFGSGTQLSVL.

This chain links TRBV5-1 with TRBJ1-1, with TRBD1 identical over 8 bases. Germline CDR1 reads SGHRS; CDR2 reads YFSETQ. The CDR3 spans 15 residues. With V trimmed by 7 bases and J by 4 bases, 12 bases remained unmatched. This CDR3 is CASGQTGGSGTEAFF. Written as DNA, the CDR3 is TGCGCCAGCGGCCAAACAGGGGGTTCTGGCACTGAAGCTTTCTTT.

This rearrangement joins TRBV10-2 to TRBJ1-2; no definite D call. This CDR3 is built from 14 residues. Germline lookup yields CDR1 WSHSY and CDR2 SAAADI. V lost 2 bases to trimming and J lost 3 bases, with 10 bases between them. CDR3 in amino acids: CASSEIWQDYGYTF. CDR3 coding DNA: TGCGCCAGCAGTGAGATATGGCAGGACTATGGCTACACCTTC.

The rearrangement links TRBV19 to TRBJ2-2; TRBD2 agrees at 12 bases. V was pared by 3 bases and J by 1 base, with 12 bases of the junction left unmatched. This CDR3 is built from 20 residues. Germline loops: CDR1 LNHDA, CDR2 SQIVND (reference sequence). CDR3 amino acids: CASSMPLRLAGALNTGELFF. The CDR3 DNA reads as TGTGCCAGTAGTATGCCCCTCAGACTAGCGGGAGCTCTGAACACCGGGGAGCTGTTTTTT.

The chain links TRBV27 to TRBJ2-2; 9 bases are shared with TRBD2. This CDR3 has 19 residues. The germline gives CDR1 MNHEY, CDR2 SMNVEV (reference sequence). Germline trimming cut 0 bases from V and 6 bases from J; bases unmatched to any gene: 14. This chain's CDR3 is CASSLSTAWREGRAGELFF. CDR3 bases: TGTGCCAGCAGTTTATCGACGGCCTGGCGGGAGGGCCGGGCCGGGGAGCTGTTTTTT.

This chain uses TRBV9 with TRBJ1-4; D ambiguous. V was shortened by 2 bases and J by 5 bases, with 13 bases between the two germline ends. The CDR3 totals 15 residues. Germline assignment: CDR1 SGDLS and CDR2 YYNGEE. CDR3 amino acids: CASSVEALQNEKLFF. The DNA for the CDR3 is TGTGCCAGCAGCGTGGAGGCCCTCCAAAATGAAAAACTGTTTTTT.

This rearrangement joins TRBV2 to TRBJ2-3; a weak D match, TRBD2 (5 bases). With 0 bases removed from V and 6 bases from J, the gap between germline ends came to 16 bases. The CDR3 extends over 16 amino acids. Germline V lookup: CDR1 SNHLY, CDR2 FYNNEI. For the CDR3, the DNA is TGTGCCAGCAGTGAAGCTCTCGCGGGCCCAGTTGATACGCAGTATTTT. Encoded protein: CASSEALAGPVDTQYF. The whole variable domain, remainder taken from reference TRBV2 and TRBJ2-3, is EPEVTQTPSHQVTQMGQEVILRCVPISNHLYFYWYRQILGQKVEFLVSFYNNEISEKSEIFDDQFSVERPDGSNFTLKIRSTKLEDSAMYFCASSEALAGPVDTQYFGPGTRLTVL.